This TCR beta chain is drawn from a study of blood T cell repertoires in COVID-19. The V gene end was trimmed by 6 bases and the J gene end by 1 base; junction bases not matched to a gene: 3. There are 15 residues in the CDR3. Germline CDR1 and CDR2: SGHNT and YENEEA. Only in-frame clones appear in the TCRdb table, and some are missing; sequencing was by immunoSEQ multiplex PCR. Of some 140,000 clones in the sample, roughly nine tenths were seen once. The material sequenced was peripheral blood. This chain uses TRBV11-3 with TRBJ2-2; 9 bases are shared with TRBD1. The TCR originated in a man aged 45-60 years with acute or convalescent COVID-19. The CDR3 region is CASSSGQGNTGELFF. DNA of the CDR3: TGTGCCAGCAGTTCGGGACAGGGGAACACCGGGGAGCTGTTTTTT. Full variable domain (missing parts from reference TRBV11-3 and TRBJ2-2): EAGVVQSPRYKIIEKKQPVAFWCNPISGHNTLYWYLQNLGQGPELLIRYENEEAVDDSQLPKDRFSAERLKGVDSTLKIQPAELGDSAVYLCASSSGQGNTGELFFGEGSRLTVL.